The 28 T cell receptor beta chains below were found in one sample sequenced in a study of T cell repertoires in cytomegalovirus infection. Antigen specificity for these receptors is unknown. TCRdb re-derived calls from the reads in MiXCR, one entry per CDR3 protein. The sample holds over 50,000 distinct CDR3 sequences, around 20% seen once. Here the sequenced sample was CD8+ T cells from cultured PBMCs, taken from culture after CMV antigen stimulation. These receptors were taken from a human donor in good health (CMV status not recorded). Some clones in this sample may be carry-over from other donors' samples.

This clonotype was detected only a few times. The CDR3 sequence: CASSQGGAVETQYF. Written as DNA, the CDR3 is TGTGCCAGCAGCCAAGGGGGGGCCGTAGAGACCCAGTACTTC. V gene TRBV7-3 combines with J gene TRBJ2-5, with TRBD2 as a possible D gene (7 bases). The length of the CDR3 is 14 residues. Germline V gene data show CDR1 as SGHTA and CDR2 as FQGTGA. Trimming shortened V by 5 bases and J by 4 bases, and 14 bases separated the two germline ends.

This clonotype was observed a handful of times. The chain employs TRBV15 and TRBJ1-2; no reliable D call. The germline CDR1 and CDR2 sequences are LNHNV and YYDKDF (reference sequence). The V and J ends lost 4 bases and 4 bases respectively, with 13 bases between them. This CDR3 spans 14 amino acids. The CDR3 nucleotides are TGTGCCACCAGCAAAAGGACGGACGGCTATGGCTACACCTTC. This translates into CATSKRTDGYGYTF.

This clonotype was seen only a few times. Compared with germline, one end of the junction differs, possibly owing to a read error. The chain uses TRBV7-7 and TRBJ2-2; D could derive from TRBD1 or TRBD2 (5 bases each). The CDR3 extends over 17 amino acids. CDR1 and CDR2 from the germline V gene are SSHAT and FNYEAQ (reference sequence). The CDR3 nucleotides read TGTGCTAGCAGCCCCAATGGGGACCGACCGAACACCGGGGAGCTGTTTTTT. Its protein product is CASSPNGDRPNTGELFF.

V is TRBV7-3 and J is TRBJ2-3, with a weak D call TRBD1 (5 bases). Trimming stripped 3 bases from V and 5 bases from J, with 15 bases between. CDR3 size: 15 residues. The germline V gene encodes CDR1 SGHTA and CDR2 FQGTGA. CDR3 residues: CASSLVGAPGDTQYF. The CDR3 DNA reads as TGTGCCAGCAGCTTGGTAGGGGCCCCAGGAGATACGCAGTATTTT.

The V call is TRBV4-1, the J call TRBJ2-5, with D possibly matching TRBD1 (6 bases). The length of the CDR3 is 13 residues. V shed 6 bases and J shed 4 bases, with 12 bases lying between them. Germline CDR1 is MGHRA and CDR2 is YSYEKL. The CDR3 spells CASRSQGRETQYF. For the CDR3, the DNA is TGCGCCAGCAGATCACAGGGTCGAGAGACCCAGTACTTC.

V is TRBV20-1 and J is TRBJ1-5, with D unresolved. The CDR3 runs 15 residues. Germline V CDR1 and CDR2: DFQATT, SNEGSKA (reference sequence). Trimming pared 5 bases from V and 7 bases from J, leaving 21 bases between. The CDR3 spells CSALLRDKPGQPQHF. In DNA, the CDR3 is TGCAGTGCTCTACTTCGCGACAAGCCCGGCCAGCCCCAGCATTTT.

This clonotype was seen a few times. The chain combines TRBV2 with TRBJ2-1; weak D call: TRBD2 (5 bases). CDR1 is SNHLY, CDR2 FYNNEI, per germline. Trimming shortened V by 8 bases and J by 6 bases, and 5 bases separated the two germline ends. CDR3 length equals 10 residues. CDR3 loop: CASRGNEQFF. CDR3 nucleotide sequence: TGTGCCAGCCGGGGCAATGAGCAGTTCTTC.

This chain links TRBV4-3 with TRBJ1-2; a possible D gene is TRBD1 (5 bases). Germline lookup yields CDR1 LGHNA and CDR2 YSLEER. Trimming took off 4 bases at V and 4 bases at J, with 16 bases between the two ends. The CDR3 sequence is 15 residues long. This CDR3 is CASSLAGDDSYGYTF. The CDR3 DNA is TGCGCCAGCAGCCTGGCGGGGGACGACAGCTATGGCTACACCTTC.

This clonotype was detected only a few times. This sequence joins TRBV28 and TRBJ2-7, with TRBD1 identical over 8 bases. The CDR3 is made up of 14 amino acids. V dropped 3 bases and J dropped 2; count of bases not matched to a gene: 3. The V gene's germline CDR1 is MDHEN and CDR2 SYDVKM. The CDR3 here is CASSFQGQAYEQYF. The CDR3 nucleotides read TGTGCCAGCAGTTTCCAGGGACAGGCCTACGAGCAGTACTTC. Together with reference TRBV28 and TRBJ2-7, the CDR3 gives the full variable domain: DVKVTQSSRYLVKRTGEKVFLECVQDMDHENMFWYRQDPGLGLRLIYFSYDVKMKEKGDIPEGYSVSREKKERFSLILESASTNQTSMYLCASSFQGQAYEQYFGPGTRLTVT.

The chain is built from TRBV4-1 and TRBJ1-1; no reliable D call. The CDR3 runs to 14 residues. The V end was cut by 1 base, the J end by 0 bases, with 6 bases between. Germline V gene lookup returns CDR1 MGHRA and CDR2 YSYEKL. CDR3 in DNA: TGCGCCAGCAGCCAAGTAGGAATGAACACTGAAGCTTTCTTT. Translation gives CASSQVGMNTEAFF.

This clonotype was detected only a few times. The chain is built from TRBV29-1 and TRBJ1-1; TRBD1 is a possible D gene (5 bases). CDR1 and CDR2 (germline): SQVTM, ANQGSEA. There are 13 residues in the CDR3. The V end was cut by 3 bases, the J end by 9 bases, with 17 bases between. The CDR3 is CSVDLAGNGKAFF. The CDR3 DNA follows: TGCAGCGTTGATTTGGCAGGGAATGGTAAAGCTTTCTTT.

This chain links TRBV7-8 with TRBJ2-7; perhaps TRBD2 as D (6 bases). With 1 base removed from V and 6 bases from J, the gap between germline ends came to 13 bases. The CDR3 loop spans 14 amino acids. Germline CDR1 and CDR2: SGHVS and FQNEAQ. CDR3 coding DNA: TGTGCCAGCAGCTTAGAGGCGGGGTCGGCCGAGCAGTACTTC. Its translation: CASSLEAGSAEQYF.

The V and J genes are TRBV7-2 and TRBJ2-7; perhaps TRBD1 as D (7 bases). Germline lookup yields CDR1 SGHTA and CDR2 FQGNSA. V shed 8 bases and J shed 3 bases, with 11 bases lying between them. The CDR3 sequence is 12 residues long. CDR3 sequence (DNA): TGTGCCAGCGGCCAGGGGGGCTACGAGCAGTACTTC. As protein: CASGQGGYEQYF. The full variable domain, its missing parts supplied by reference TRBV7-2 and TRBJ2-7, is GAGVSQSPSNKVTEKGKDVELRCDPISGHTALYWYRQSLGQGLEFLIYFQGNSAPDKSGLPSDRFSAERTGGSVSTLTIQRTQQEDSAVYLCASGQGGYEQYFGPGTRLTVT.

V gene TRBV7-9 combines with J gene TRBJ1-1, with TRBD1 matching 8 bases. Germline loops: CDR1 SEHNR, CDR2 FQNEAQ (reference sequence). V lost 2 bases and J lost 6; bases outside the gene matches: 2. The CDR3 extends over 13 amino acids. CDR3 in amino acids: CASSLQGASEAFF. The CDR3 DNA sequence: TGTGCCAGCAGCTTACAGGGGGCTTCTGAAGCTTTCTTT.

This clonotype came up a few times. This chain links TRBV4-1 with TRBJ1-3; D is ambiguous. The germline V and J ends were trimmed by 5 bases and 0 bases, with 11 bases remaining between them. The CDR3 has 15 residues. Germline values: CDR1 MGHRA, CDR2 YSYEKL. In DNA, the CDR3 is TGCGCCAGCAGCGGATTGGGGATCTCTGGAAACACCATATATTTT. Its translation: CASSGLGISGNTIYF.

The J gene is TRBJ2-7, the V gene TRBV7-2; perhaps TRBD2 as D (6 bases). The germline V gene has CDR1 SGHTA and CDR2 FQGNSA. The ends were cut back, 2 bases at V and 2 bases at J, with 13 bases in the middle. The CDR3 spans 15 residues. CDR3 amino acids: CASSLYGGNPYEQYF. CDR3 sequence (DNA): TGTGCCAGCAGCTTATATGGGGGGAACCCCTACGAGCAGTACTTC.

CDR3 region: CASSYGTGPETQYF. CDR3 coding DNA: TGTGCCAGCAGTTACGGAACAGGGCCAGAGACCCAGTACTTC. This sequence joins TRBV6-5 and TRBJ2-5, with D perhaps TRBD1 (6 bases). Deletions cut 2 bases from V and 4 bases from J, with 11 bases between. CDR1 is MNHEY, CDR2 SVGAGI, per germline. The length of the CDR3 is 14 residues.

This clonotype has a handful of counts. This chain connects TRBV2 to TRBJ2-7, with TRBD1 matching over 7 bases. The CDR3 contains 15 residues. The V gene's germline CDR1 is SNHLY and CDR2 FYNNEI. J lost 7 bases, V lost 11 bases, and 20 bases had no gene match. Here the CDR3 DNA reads TGTGCCCGCGGGTCGGCCTGGACAGGTGAGGAGGAGCAGTACTTC. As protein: CARGSAWTGEEEQYF.

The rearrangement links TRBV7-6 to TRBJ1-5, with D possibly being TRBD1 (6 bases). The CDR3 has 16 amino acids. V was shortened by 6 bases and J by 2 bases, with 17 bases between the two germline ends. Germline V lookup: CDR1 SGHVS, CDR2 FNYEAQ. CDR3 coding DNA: TGTGCCAGCAGTTCAGACGGGGGCGAAGGCAATCAGCCCCAGCATTTT. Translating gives CASSSDGGEGNQPQHF.

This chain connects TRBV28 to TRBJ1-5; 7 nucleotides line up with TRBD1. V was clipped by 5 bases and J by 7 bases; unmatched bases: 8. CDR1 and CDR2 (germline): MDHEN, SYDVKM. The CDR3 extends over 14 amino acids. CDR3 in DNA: TGTGCCAGCAGTACAGGGGATAATGGCCAGCCCCAGCATTTT. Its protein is CASSTGDNGQPQHF.

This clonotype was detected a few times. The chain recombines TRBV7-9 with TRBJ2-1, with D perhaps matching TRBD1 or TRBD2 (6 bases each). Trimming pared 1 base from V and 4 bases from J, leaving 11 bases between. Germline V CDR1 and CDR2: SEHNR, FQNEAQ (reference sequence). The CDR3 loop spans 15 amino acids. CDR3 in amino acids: CASSLEGGRYNEQFF. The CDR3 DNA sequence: TGTGCCAGCAGCTTAGAAGGGGGGCGATACAATGAGCAGTTCTTC.

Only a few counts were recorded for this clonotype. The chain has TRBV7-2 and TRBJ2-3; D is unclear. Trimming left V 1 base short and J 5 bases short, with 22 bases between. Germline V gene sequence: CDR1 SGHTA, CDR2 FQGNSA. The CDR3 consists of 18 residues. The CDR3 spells CASSLVYIHTFQVDTQYF. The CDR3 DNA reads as TGTGCCAGCAGCTTAGTTTACATACATACTTTTCAGGTAGATACGCAGTATTTT.

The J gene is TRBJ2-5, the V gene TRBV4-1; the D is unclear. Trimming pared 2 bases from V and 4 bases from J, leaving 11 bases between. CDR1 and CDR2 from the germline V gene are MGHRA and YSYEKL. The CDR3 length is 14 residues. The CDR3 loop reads CASSQQGRLETQYF. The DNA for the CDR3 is TGCGCCAGCAGCCAACAAGGGCGTTTAGAGACCCAGTACTTC.

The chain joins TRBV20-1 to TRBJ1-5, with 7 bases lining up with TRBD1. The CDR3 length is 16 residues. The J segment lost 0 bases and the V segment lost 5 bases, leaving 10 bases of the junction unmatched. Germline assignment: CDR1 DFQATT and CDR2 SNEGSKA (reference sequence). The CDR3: CSAHQTGESSNQPQHF. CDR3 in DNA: TGCAGTGCTCACCAAACAGGGGAAAGTAGCAATCAGCCCCAGCATTTT.

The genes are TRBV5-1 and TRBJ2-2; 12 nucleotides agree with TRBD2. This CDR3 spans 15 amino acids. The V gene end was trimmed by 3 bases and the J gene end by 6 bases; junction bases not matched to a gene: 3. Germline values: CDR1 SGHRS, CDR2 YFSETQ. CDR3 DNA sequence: TGCGCCAGCAGCTGGACTAGCGGGGAAGCCGGGGAGCTGTTTTTT. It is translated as CASSWTSGEAGELFF. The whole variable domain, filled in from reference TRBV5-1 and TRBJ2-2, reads KAGVTQTPRYLIKTRGQQVTLSCSPISGHRSVSWYQQTPGQGLQFLFEYFSETQRNKGNFPGRFSGRQFSNSRSEMNVSTLELGDSALYLCASSWTSGEAGELFFGEGSRLTVL.

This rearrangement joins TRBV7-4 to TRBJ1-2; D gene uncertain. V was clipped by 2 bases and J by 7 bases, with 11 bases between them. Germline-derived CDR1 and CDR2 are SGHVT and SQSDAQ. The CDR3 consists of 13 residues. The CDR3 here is CASSLNWCLGYTF. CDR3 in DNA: TGTGCCAGCAGCTTAAATTGGTGTCTTGGCTACACCTTC.

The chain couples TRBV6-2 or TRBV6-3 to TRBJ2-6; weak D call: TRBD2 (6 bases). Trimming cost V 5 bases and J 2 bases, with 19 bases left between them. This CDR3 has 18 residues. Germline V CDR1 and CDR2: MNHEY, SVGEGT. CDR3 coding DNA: TGTGCCAGCAGTCATCCGGGACTCTCGAGGGCTGGGGCCAACGTCCTGACTTTC. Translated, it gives CASSHPGLSRAGANVLTF.

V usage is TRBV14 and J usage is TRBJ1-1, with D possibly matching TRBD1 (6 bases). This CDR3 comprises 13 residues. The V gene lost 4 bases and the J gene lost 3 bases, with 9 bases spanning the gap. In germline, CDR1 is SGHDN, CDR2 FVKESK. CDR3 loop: CASSPGQHTEAFF. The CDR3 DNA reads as TGTGCCAGCAGCCCGGGACAACACACTGAAGCTTTCTTT.